One and the same sample provided the 2 T cell receptor beta chains below, sequenced in a study of control samples from healthy donors and cancer patients. The data were produced by immunoSEQ multiplex PCR, yet TCRdb's version contains in-frame clones alone and is incomplete. Recorded for this sample: about 200,000 clones. The specimen sequenced was blood. The receptor source for this set is a woman in her twenties or thirties in good health.

Remarks on this clone: At the DNA level, this CDR3 is encoded by other sequences in the same sample as well. This chain joins TRBV6-2 or TRBV6-3 and TRBJ1-5; no definite D call. This CDR3 has 13 residues. Trimming removed 3 bases from V and 2 bases from J, with 5 bases in between. The germline gives CDR1 MNHEY, CDR2 SVGEGT. CDR3 amino acids: CASSYGGNQPQHF. Here the CDR3 DNA reads TGTGCCAGCAGTTATGGAGGCAATCAGCCCCAGCATTTT.

The V and J genes are TRBV30 and TRBJ1-6, with D unclear. The CDR3 is 14 amino acids. V shed 3 bases and J shed 6 bases, with 12 bases lying between them. Germline CDR1 and CDR2: GTSNPN and SVGIG (reference sequence). The CDR3 is CAWSLNPRNSPLHF. DNA of the CDR3: TGTGCCTGGAGCCTAAACCCCCGTAATTCACCCCTCCACTTT.